This TCR beta chain was identified during a study of blood T cell repertoires in COVID-19. About the research overall: Material from acute and convalescent COVID-19 was sourced from the United States, Italy and Spain. From T cells, B-cell-depleted T cells, or PBMCs came the material, which was cDNA or gDNA.

As originally analysed: Nucleated cell number was recorded as an estimate derived from reference gene primer amplification. The method was immunoSEQ multiplex PCR; TCRdb's version includes in-frame clones alone and lacks a portion of them. That table gives V, J and clone size, and the DNA gave D and trimming. Here the sample spans some 160,000 clones, roughly 90% being singletons. The CDR3 is 12 residues long. The germline CDR1 and CDR2 sequences are MNHNY and SVGAGI (reference sequence). With 5 bases removed from V and 8 bases from J, the gap between germline ends came to 9 bases. The chain links TRBV6-6 to TRBJ1-4; D may be TRBD1 (6 bases). Sequencing was carried out using peripheral blood. The TCR sequence derives from a woman in her seventies with acute or convalescent COVID-19. CDR3 sequence: CASSIDREKLFF. The CDR3 DNA sequence: TGTGCCAGCAGTATAGACAGGGAAAAACTGTTTTTT.